This T cell receptor beta chain was obtained from a study of T-cell memory formation after mild COVID-19. Broader study findings: Contracting CD4+ clones sat mainly in CM and EM; CD8+ in EMRA.

With constant-segment primers, 5'RACE yielded cDNA libraries of TCR alpha and TCR beta that carried sample barcodes and UMIs. TCRdb re-called the 5' RACE reads with MiXCR, one entry per CDR3 protein. The sample consists of 540,000 or so distinct CDR3 sequences, about a fifth of them appearing once. Notes on this clonotype: As yet, its antigen is unknown.

CDR3 length: 14 residues. Germline V gene data show CDR1 as LNHNV and CDR2 as YYDKDF (reference sequence). V lost 0 bases to trimming and J lost 7 bases, with 9 bases between them. Input material: PBMCs or a T cell subset sorted from them (not recorded which). The chain employs TRBV15 and TRBJ2-2; D gene ambiguous. This sequence originates from an adult woman who had mild COVID-19 (a few samples of this study predate the infection). Cell type and time point are not known. The CDR3 is CATSRDEPGGELFF. The CDR3 bases are TGTGCCACCAGCAGAGATGAGCCGGGCGGGGAGCTGTTTTTT.